This T cell receptor beta chain appears in the sequencing data of a study of CD8 T cells in Susac syndrome. Study details: Among the Susac syndrome patients who underwent sequencing, about 6 had clinically active disease, while about 8 of them were in remission.

General study findings and limits: Across the total CD8+ repertoires, more than 15 Susac-specific public clones were detected, and across the CD8+ TEMRA repertoires, a few such clones were detected. Clonal CD8+ expansion in Susac was highest in TEMRA cells and active patients.

With random hexamers, reverse transcription was performed on roughly 0.5 to 1 ug of RNA. TCRdb used MiXCR to reprocess the immunoSEQ multiplex PCR reads, holding one entry per CDR3 protein. This table has around 110,000 distinct CDR3 sequences, roughly 94% appearing once. TEMRA cells were FACS-enriched, with CD8+ and CD4+ T cells isolated negatively. About this clonotype itself: The antigen remains undetermined.

The germline gives CDR1 SGDLS, CDR2 YYNGEE. This CDR3 contains 16 residues. The V end lost 2 bases, the J end lost 2 bases, and 16 bases lay between the germline ends. The V and J genes are TRBV9 and TRBJ1-2, with D perhaps TRBD1 (5 bases). The TCR sequence derives from a human donor with Susac syndrome. Sequencing was done on a sample of CD8+ T cells from PBMCs. CDR3 in DNA: TGTGCCAGCAGCGTTAATCTACAGGTTGCGAACTATGGCTACACCTTC. It yields the protein CASSVNLQVANYGYTF.